The T cell receptor beta chain described here comes from a study of blood T cell repertoires in COVID-19. CDR3 length: 14 amino acids. The V gene end was trimmed by 6 bases and the J gene end by 4 bases; junction bases not matched to a gene: 4. Germline V gene sequence: CDR1 SGHTA, CDR2 FQGTGA. The data were produced by immunoSEQ multiplex PCR, yet TCRdb's version contains in-frame clones alone and is incomplete. The data hold 200,000 to 300,000 clones, with 86% observed a single time. Two consecutive negative NP/OP PCR tests, clearance, or resolved symptoms defined Cohort 3 recovery. The chain has TRBV7-3 and TRBJ2-2, with TRBD1 matching over 8 bases. Sequencing input: PBMCs or T cells enriched from blood (not recorded which). This TCR was recovered from a woman aged 18-30 years who had recovered from COVID-19. CDR3 residues: CASSTGGFTGELFF. The CDR3 DNA reads TGTGCCAGCAGTACAGGGGGTTTCACCGGGGAGCTGTTTTTT.